The 19 T cell receptor beta chains below all came from one sample that was sequenced in a study of blood T cell repertoires in COVID-19. Sequencing was performed with immunoSEQ multiplex PCR; in TCRdb, only in-frame clones are kept and a portion is missing. The sample shows about 140,000 clones, 60% to 85% of them seen only once. Sequenced: peripheral blood. These receptor sequences come from a man over 45 with acute or convalescent COVID-19.

The chain couples TRBV20-1 to TRBJ2-3; possibly TRBD2 for D (5 bases). The CDR3 consists of 15 residues. Germline values: CDR1 DFQATT, CDR2 SNEGSKA (reference sequence). Trimming removed 3 bases at V and 6 bases at J, with 19 bases between. The CDR3 sequence is CSASPSASSGDTQYF. CDR3 in DNA: TGCAGTGCTAGTCCTTCGGCTAGCAGTGGTGATACGCAGTATTTT.

The chain couples TRBV9 to TRBJ2-3; TRBD2 aligns across 8 bases. Germline V gives CDR1 SGDLS, CDR2 YYNGEE. Germline trimming cut 0 bases from V and 3 bases from J; bases unmatched to any gene: 9. This CDR3 comprises 17 residues. Here the CDR3 reads CASSVGLSGGMTDTQYF. The CDR3 nucleotides read TGTGCCAGCAGCGTAGGGCTATCGGGGGGGATGACAGATACGCAGTATTTT.

The gene calls are TRBV10-3 and TRBJ2-3, with TRBD2 identical over 10 bases. The junction had 5 bases not matched to a gene; V was cut back by 0 bases and J by 2 bases. Germline lookup yields CDR1 ENHRY and CDR2 SYGVKD. The CDR3 has 17 residues. CDR3 residues: CAISESRLAGVTDTQYF. DNA for the CDR3: TGTGCCATCAGTGAGTCGCGGCTAGCGGGAGTCACAGATACGCAGTATTTT.

This sequence joins TRBV27 and TRBJ2-6, with 7 bases matching TRBD1. Trimming cost V 5 bases and J 2 bases; bases outside gene matches: 6. CDR1 MNHEY and CDR2 SMNVEV come from the germline V gene (reference sequence). The CDR3 sequence is 16 residues long. The CDR3 DNA is TGTGCCAGCAGTCCACCGGGGACAGCTGGGGCCAACGTCCTGACTTTC. Amino acid sequence: CASSPPGTAGANVLTF.

V and J are TRBV10-2 and TRBJ2-5, with TRBD2 matching over 11 bases. Germline V gene sequence: CDR1 WSHSY, CDR2 SAAADI. The CDR3 length is 14 residues. V lost 6 bases and J lost 4; bases outside the gene matches: 4. CDR3 bases: TGCGCCAGCAGGATAGCGGGGGGGATAGAGACCCAGTACTTC. This gives the protein CASRIAGGIETQYF.

This clone was counted a few times. The V gene is TRBV29-1, the J gene TRBJ1-2; 9 bases line up with TRBD1. Germline lookup yields CDR1 SQVTM and CDR2 ANQGSEA. The CDR3 contains 13 residues. Germline trimming cut 3 bases from V and 8 bases from J; bases unmatched to any gene: 7. The CDR3 here is CSVDYDRGTGYTF. The DNA of the CDR3 is TGCAGCGTTGATTATGACAGGGGGACGGGCTACACCTTC.

The chain combines TRBV11-2 with TRBJ1-6; D may be TRBD1 (5 bases). The CDR3 covers 15 residues. With 4 bases removed from V and 4 bases from J, the gap between germline ends came to 11 bases. Germline V gene sequence: CDR1 SGHAT, CDR2 FQNNGV. CDR3 in amino acids: CASSSPGLYNSPLHF. DNA of the CDR3: TGTGCCAGCAGCTCACCGGGACTTTATAATTCACCCCTCCACTTT.

This clone was observed at least ten times. V gene TRBV19 combines with J gene TRBJ2-2, with 8 bases fitting TRBD1. The CDR3 is 16 residues long. Germline values: CDR1 LNHDA, CDR2 SQIVND (reference sequence). J lost 4 bases, V lost 3 bases, and 7 bases had no gene match. CDR3 DNA sequence: TGTGCCAGTAGTATCTGGCAGGGGGCTAGCACCGGGGAGCTGTTTTTT. This codes for CASSIWQGASTGELFF.

The V gene is TRBV28, the J gene TRBJ1-2; D is unresolved. Trimming took 6 bases from V and 3 from J, leaving 5 bases between them. Per the germline V gene, CDR1 is MDHEN and CDR2 is SYDVKM. The CDR3 runs 11 residues. The CDR3: CASSYYYGYTF. The CDR3 DNA reads as TGTGCCAGCAGCTATTACTATGGCTACACCTTC.

The DNA for the CDR3 is TGTGCCAGCAGTCTAGGGACAGTTAATTCACCCCTCCACTTT. Translated: CASSLGTVNSPLHF. This chain uses TRBV28 with TRBJ1-6, with 7 nucleotides matching TRBD1. This CDR3 has 14 amino acids. V shed 5 bases and J 6 bases; nucleotides not matched to a gene: 4. Germline V gene lookup returns CDR1 MDHEN and CDR2 SYDVKM.

This chain uses TRBV9 with TRBJ1-4; D is undetermined. Between the trimmed V and J ends, which lost 0 bases and 12 bases, there was a span of 15 bases. Germline V gives CDR1 SGDLS, CDR2 YYNGEE. CDR3 length: 14 residues. CDR3 sequence reads: CASSVGPLGVELFF. CDR3 in DNA: TGTGCCAGCAGCGTAGGCCCCTTGGGCGTGGAACTGTTTTTT.

The chain uses TRBV29-1 and TRBJ2-2; TRBD2 matches 7 bases. CDR3 length: 14 amino acids. After removal of 3 bases from V and 2 bases from J, the junction contained 3 bases not matched to a gene. Germline CDR1 and CDR2: SQVTM and ANQGSEA. The chain's CDR3 is CSVERGGNTGELFF. The CDR3, as DNA: TGCAGCGTTGAGCGCGGGGGAAACACCGGGGAGCTGTTTTTT.

V and J are TRBV19 and TRBJ1-2, with a possible D match to TRBD1 (6 bases). Germline loops: CDR1 LNHDA, CDR2 SQIVND (reference sequence). The CDR3 has 12 residues. V lost 8 bases and J 7 bases, leaving 14 bases between the germline ends. In nucleotides, the CDR3 is TGTGCCAGTTCATTGCAGGGGCCTGGCTACACCTTC. Translating it yields CASSLQGPGYTF. Full variable domain (remainder filled in from reference TRBV19 and TRBJ1-2): DGGITQSPKYLFRKEGQNVTLSCEQNLNHDAMYWYRQDPGQGLRLIYYSQIVNDFQKGDIAEGYSVSREKKESFPLTVTSAQKNPTAFYLCASSLQGPGYTFGSGTRLTVV.

The V and J genes are TRBV7-8 and TRBJ2-7; maybe TRBD1 (6 bases). Trimming removed 5 bases from V and 0 bases from J, with 14 bases in between. The CDR3 runs 15 residues. Germline V gene data show CDR1 as SGHVS and CDR2 as FQNEAQ. Here the CDR3 reads CASSPRQVLSYEQYF. The CDR3 nucleotides are TGTGCCAGCAGCCCCCGACAGGTCCTCTCCTACGAGCAGTACTTC.

The chain has TRBV2 and TRBJ2-3; 10 bases match TRBD2. The CDR3 has 15 amino acids. The V gene end was trimmed by 8 bases and the J gene end by 2 bases; junction bases not matched to a gene: 7. Germline V gene lookup returns CDR1 SNHLY and CDR2 FYNNEI. In DNA form, the CDR3 reads TGTGCCAGCGCTATCAGCGGGGGGGACACAGATACGCAGTATTTT. Protein: CASAISGGDTDTQYF.

This rearrangement joins TRBV29-1 to TRBJ1-4; 7 nucleotides match TRBD1. The CDR3 has 13 amino acids. The ends lost 5 bases at V and 3 bases at J; junction bases unmatched: 3. CDR1 is SQVTM, CDR2 ANQGSEA, per germline. In DNA form, the CDR3 reads TGCAGCGTTCAACAGGGGTCTAATGAAAAACTGTTTTTT. It codes for CSVQQGSNEKLFF.

Here the CDR3 DNA reads TGTGCCACCCTTCGTTTGGCAGAAGAAAAGGGCTACACCTTC. Protein sequence: CATLRLAEEKGYTF. This chain connects TRBV10-3 to TRBJ1-2; D not resolved. The CDR3 is made up of 14 amino acids. Germline-derived CDR1 and CDR2 are ENHRY and SYGVKD. With 10 bases removed from V and 8 bases from J, the gap between germline ends came to 23 bases.

This clone appeared a few times. The rearrangement links TRBV18 to TRBJ2-1, with D maybe TRBD2 (5 bases). Deletions cut 2 bases from V and 3 bases from J, with 11 bases between. The CDR3 covers 15 residues. The germline gives CDR1 KGHSH, CDR2 LQKENI. CDR3 sequence: CASSPSGGNYNEQFF. The CDR3 bases are TGTGCCAGCTCACCAAGCGGCGGTAACTACAATGAGCAGTTCTTC.

The chain recombines TRBV21-1 with TRBJ2-2; the DNA was not compared with TRBD2, the D call given in the table. TRBV21-1 constitutes a pseudogene. CDR3 size: 16 residues. CDR3 bases: TGTGCCAGCAGCAACTTTGAGCAGCGGGGGCACGGGGAGCTGTTTTTT. This translates into CASSNFEQRGHGELFF.